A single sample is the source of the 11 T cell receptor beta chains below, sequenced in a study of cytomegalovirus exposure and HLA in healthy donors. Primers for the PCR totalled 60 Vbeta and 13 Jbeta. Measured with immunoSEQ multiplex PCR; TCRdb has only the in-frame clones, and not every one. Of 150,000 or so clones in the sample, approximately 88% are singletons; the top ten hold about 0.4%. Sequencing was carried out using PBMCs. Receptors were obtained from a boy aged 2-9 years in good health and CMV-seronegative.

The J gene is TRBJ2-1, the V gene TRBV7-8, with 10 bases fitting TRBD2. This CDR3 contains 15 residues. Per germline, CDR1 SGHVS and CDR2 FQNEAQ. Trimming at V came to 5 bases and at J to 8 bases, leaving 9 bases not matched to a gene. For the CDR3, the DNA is TGTGCCAGCAGCGCGGCTAGCGGGAGTTCCGATGAGCAGTTCTTC. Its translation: CASSAASGSSDEQFF.

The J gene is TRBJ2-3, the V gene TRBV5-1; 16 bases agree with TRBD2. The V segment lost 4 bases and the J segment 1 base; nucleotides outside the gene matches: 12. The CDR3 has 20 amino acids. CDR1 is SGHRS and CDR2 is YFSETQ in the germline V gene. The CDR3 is CASSPGRTGTSGRGTDTQYF. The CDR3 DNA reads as TGCGCCAGCAGCCCGGGCCGAACCGGGACTAGCGGGAGGGGCACAGATACGCAGTATTTT.

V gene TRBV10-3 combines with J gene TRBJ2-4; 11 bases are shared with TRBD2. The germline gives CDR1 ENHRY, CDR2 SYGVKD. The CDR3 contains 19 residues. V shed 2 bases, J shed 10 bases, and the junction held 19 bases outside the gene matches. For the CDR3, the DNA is TGTGCCATCAGTGAGAGGCAGGGGAGTCGTAGCGGGAGGGCCGGGATTCAGTACTTC. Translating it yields CAISERQGSRSGRAGIQYF.

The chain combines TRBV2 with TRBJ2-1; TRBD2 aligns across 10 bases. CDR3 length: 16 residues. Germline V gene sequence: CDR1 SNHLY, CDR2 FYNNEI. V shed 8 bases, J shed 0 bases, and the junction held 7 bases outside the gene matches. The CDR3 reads CASETSGQSSYNEQFF. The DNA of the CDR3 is TGTGCCAGCGAGACTAGCGGGCAGAGCTCCTACAATGAGCAGTTCTTC.

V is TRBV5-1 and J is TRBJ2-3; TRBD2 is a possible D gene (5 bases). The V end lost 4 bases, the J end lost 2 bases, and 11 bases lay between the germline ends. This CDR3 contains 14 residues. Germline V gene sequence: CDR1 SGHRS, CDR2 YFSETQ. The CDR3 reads CASSPWRFTDTQYF. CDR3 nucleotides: TGCGCCAGCAGCCCCTGGAGGTTCACAGATACGCAGTATTTT. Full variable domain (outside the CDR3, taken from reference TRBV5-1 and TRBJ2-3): KAGVTQTPRYLIKTRGQQVTLSCSPISGHRSVSWYQQTPGQGLQFLFEYFSETQRNKGNFPGRFSGRQFSNSRSEMNVSTLELGDSALYLCASSPWRFTDTQYFGPGTRLTVL.

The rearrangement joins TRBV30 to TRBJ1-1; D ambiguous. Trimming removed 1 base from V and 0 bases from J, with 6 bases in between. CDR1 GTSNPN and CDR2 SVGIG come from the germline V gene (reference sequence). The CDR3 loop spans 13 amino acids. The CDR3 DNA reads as TGTGCCTGGAGTGGGACTGTGAACACTGAAGCTTTCTTT. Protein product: CAWSGTVNTEAFF.

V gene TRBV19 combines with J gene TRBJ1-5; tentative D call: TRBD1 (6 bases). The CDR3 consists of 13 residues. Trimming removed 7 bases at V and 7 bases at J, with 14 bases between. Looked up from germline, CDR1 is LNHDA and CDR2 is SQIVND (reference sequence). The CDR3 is CASNGGRLQPQHF. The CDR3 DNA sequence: TGTGCCAGTAACGGGGGGCGTTTACAGCCCCAGCATTTT.

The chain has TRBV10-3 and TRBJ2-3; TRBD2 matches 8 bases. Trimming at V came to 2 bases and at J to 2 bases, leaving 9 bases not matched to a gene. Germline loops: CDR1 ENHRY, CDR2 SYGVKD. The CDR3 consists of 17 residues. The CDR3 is CAISEPTGGSSTDTQYF. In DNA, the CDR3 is TGTGCCATCAGTGAGCCCACGGGGGGGTCTTCCACAGATACGCAGTATTTT.

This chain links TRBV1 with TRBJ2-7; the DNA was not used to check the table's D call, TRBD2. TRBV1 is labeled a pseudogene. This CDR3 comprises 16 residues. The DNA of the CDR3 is TGCACCAGCAGCCCGTCCCAGTTGGCGGGAGACACCTTTTATCTCTTC. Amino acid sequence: CTSSPSQLAGDTFYLF.

The CDR3 spells CASKRDSYNSPLHF. As DNA, the CDR3 is TGTGCCAGTAAACGGGACAGCTATAATTCACCCCTCCACTTT. This chain joins TRBV19 and TRBJ1-6; 7 nucleotides line up with TRBD1. CDR3 length equals 14 residues. Germline CDR1 is LNHDA and CDR2 is SQIVND (reference sequence). V lost 7 bases to trimming and J lost 3 bases; unmatched junction nucleotides: 3. The whole variable domain, filled in from reference TRBV19 and TRBJ1-6, reads DGGITQSPKYLFRKEGQNVTLSCEQNLNHDAMYWYRQDPGQGLRLIYYSQIVNDFQKGDIAEGYSVSREKKESFPLTVTSAQKNPTAFYLCASKRDSYNSPLHFGNGTRLTVT.

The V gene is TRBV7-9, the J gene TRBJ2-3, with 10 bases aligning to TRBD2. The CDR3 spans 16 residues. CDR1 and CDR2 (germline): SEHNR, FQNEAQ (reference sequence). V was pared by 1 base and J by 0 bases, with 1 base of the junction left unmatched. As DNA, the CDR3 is TGTGCCAGCAGCTTAGGGACTAGCGGCAGCACAGATACGCAGTATTTT. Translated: CASSLGTSGSTDTQYF.